This T cell receptor beta chain stems from a study of CD8 T cells in ankylosing spondylitis. Study outcomes and limitations: Reactive arthritis synovial fluid and blood previously showed some of these motif variants. Roughly eight highly homologous variants formed a TCR beta motif that appeared characteristic of ankylosing spondylitis blood.

Trimming stripped 3 bases from V and 7 bases from J, with 13 bases between. The CDR3 is made up of 15 amino acids. CDR1 is MDHEN, CDR2 SYDVKM, per germline. By frequency in the sample, this clonotype is medium-sized. Antigen: not known. MiXCR, run by TCRdb on the 5' RACE reads, gives a single entry per CDR3 protein. This sample has some 150,000 distinct CDR3 sequences, with 40% to 50% found just once. The specimen was synovial fluid, either unsorted or a sorted T cell fraction (not recorded which). The receptor was derived from a male donor with ankylosing spondylitis. J is TRBJ1-6 and V is TRBV28, with a possible D match to TRBD1 (5 bases). Here the CDR3 DNA reads TGTGCCAGCAGTTTTAACTCAGGGAGGAATTCACCCCTCCACTTT. Encoded protein: CASSFNSGRNSPLHF.